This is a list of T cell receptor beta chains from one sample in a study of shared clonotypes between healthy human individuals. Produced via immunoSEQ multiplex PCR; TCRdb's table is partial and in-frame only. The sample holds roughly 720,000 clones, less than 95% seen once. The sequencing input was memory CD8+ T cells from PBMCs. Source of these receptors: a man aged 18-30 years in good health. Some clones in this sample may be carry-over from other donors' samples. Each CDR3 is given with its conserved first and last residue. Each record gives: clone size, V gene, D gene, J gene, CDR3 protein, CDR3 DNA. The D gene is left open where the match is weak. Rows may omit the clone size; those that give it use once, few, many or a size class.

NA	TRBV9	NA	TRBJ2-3	CASSPRIGTDTQYF	TGTGCCAGCAGCCCGAGAATTGGCACAGATACGCAGTATTTT
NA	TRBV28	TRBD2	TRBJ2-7	CASSLLTSGASYEQYF	TGTGCCAGCAGTTTACTTACTAGCGGGGCCTCCTACGAGCAGTACTTC
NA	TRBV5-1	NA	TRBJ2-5	CASSSSGRQETQYF	TGCGCCAGCAGCTCCTCAGGACGGCAAGAGACCCAGTACTTC
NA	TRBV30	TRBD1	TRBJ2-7	CAWGTGGYEQYF	TGTGCCTGGGGGACAGGGGGATACGAGCAGTACTTC
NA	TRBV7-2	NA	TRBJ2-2	CASSQRWGEFTGELFF	TGTGCCAGCAGCCAGAGGTGGGGGGAATTCACCGGGGAGCTGTTTTTT
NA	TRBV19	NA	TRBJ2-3	CASSRKSTDTQYF	TGTGCCAGTAGTCGAAAAAGCACAGATACGCAGTATTTT
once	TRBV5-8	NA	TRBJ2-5	CASSLFPGSGFQETQYF	TGTGCCAGCAGTCTATTTCCCGGGTCGGGGTTTCAGGAGACCCAGTACTTC
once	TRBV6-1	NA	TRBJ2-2	CASSEVVRNTGELFF	TGTGCCAGCAGTGAGGTGGTTCGGAACACCGGGGAGCTGTTTTTT
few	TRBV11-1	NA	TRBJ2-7	CASSPGWEEQYF	TGTGCCAGCAGCCCGGGTTGGGAAGAGCAGTACTTC
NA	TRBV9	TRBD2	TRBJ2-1	CASSPTSGSTSSYNEQFF	TGTGCCAGCAGCCCGACTAGCGGGAGCACTAGCTCCTACAATGAGCAGTTCTTC
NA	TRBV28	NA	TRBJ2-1	CASSLVPYNEQFF	TGTGCCAGCAGTTTAGTTCCTTACAATGAGCAGTTCTTC
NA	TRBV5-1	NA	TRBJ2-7	CASSLDGAYEQYF	TGCGCCAGCAGCTTGGACGGAGCCTACGAGCAGTACTTC
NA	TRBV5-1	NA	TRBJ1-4	CASSPSNMGEKLFF	TGCGCCAGCAGCCCCAGTAACATGGGTGAAAAACTGTTTTTT
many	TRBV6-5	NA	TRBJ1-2	CASRSFAGYTF	TGTGCCAGCAGATCATTCGCGGGCTACACCTTC
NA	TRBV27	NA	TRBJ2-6	CASSLSTPSGANVLTF	TGTGCCAGCAGTTTATCGACCCCCTCTGGGGCCAACGTCCTGACTTTC
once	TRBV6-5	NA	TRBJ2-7	CASSYSGGENSYEQYF	TGTGCCAGCAGTTACTCAGGGGGGGAAAACTCCTACGAGCAGTACTTC
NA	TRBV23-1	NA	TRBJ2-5	CASSQCRRGRETQYF	TGCGCCAGCAGTCAATGCAGACGGGGGCGGGAGACCCAGTACTTC
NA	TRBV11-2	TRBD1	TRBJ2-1	CASSLGQGYEQFF	TGTGCCAGCAGCTTGGGACAGGGATATGAGCAGTTCTTC
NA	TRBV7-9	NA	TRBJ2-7	CASSSDYEQYF	TGTGCCAGCAGTTCAGACTACGAGCAGTACTTC
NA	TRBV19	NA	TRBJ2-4	CASSTGTADWDIQYF	TGTGCCAGTAGTACCGGGACCGCCGATTGGGACATTCAGTACTTC
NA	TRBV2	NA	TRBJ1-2	CASSNLPIGANYGYTF	TGTGCCAGCAGTAATCTACCCATTGGGGCTAACTATGGCTACACCTTC
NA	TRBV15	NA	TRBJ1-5	CATSPGHLNQPQHF	TGTGCCACCAGCCCGGGACACCTCAATCAGCCCCAGCATTTT
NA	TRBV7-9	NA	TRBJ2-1	CASSFDGSSYNEQFF	TGTGCCAGCAGCTTCGACGGGAGCTCCTACAATGAGCAGTTCTTC
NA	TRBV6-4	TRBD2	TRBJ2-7	CASSDSFYRREGHEQYF	TGTGCCAGCAGTGACTCTTTCTATCGGCGGGAGGGGCACGAGCAGTACTTC
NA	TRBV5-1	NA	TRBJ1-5	CASSGRFPGRQPQHF	TGCGCCAGCAGCGGCAGATTCCCAGGTAGGCAGCCCCAGCATTTT
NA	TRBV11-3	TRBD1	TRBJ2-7	CASSLRTGSSYEQYF	TGTGCCAGCAGCTTACGGACAGGGAGCTCCTACGAGCAGTACTTC
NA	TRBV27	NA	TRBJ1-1	CASSLSMLGTAFF	TGTGCCAGCAGTTTATCGATGTTGGGGACGGCTTTCTTT
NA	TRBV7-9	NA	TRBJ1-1	CASSLGGSEAFF	TGTGCCAGCAGCTTAGGGGGGAGTGAAGCTTTCTTT
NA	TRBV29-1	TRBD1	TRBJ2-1	CSVDAYHDRVSHNEQFF	TGCAGCGTGGATGCCTATCACGACAGGGTATCCCACAATGAGCAGTTCTTC
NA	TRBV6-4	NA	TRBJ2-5	CASSDYQPLQVRETQYF	TGTGCCAGCAGTGACTACCAACCCCTACAGGTACGGGAGACCCAGTACTTC
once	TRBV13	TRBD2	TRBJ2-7	CASSEGVAGSYEQYF	TGTGCCAGCAGCGAAGGGGTAGCGGGGTCCTACGAGCAGTACTTC
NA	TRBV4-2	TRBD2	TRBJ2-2	CASSQGSGLAGEGKDGELFF	TGTGCCAGCAGCCAAGGATCTGGACTAGCGGGAGAGGGGAAGGACGGGGAGCTGTTTTTT
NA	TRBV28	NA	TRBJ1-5	CASSFSDQPQHF	TGTGCCAGCAGTTTCTCCGATCAGCCCCAGCATTTT
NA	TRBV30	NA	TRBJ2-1	CAWSLTVYNEQFF	TGTGCCTGGAGTTTGACAGTTTACAATGAGCAGTTCTTC
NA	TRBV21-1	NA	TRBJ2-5	CASRSPQQETQYF	TGTGCCAGCAGGAGCCCCCAGCAAGAGACCCAGTACTTC
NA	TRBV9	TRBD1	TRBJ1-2	CASSSHRDRVEGYTF	TGTGCCAGCAGCTCACACCGGGACAGGGTAGAGGGCTACACCTTC
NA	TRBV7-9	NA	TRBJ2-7	CASSSSLSSYEQYF	TGTGCCAGCAGCTCCAGCCTTAGCTCCTACGAGCAGTACTTC
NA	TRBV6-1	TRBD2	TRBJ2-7	CASREAGSPSYEQYF	TGTGCCAGCAGAGAAGCGGGATCCCCGTCCTACGAGCAGTACTTC
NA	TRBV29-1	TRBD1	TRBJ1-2	CSVGQGNGYTF	TGCAGCGTGGGACAGGGGAATGGCTACACCTTC
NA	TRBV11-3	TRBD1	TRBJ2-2	CASSPRQGTLPGELFF	TGTGCCAGCAGCCCCCGACAGGGGACTCTTCCCGGGGAGCTGTTTTTT
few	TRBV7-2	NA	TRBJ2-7	CASSLGFQTPNYEQYF	TGTGCCAGCAGCTTAGGATTCCAAACCCCGAACTACGAGCAGTACTTC
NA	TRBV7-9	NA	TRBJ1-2	CASSPPRRDGYTF	TGTGCCAGCAGCCCCCCGCGTCGGGATGGCTACACCTTC
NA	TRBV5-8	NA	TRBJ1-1	CASSLGRREVTEAFF	TGTGCCAGCAGCTTGGGTAGGAGGGAGGTCACTGAAGCTTTCTTT
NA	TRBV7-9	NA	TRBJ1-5	CASSSGLREPQHF	TGTGCCAGCAGCTCAGGGTTACGGGAGCCCCAGCATTTT
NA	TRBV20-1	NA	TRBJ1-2	CSARSYGYTF	TGCAGTGCTCGGAGCTATGGCTACACCTTC
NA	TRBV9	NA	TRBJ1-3	CASSEPLDINSGNTIYF	TGTGCCAGCAGCGAACCTCTCGACATCAACTCTGGAAACACCATATATTTT
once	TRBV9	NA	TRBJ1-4	CASSVGGQAHEKLFF	TGTGCCAGCAGCGTAGGAGGTCAGGCCCATGAAAAACTGTTTTTT
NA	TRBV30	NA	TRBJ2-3	CAGAGLTDTQYF	TGTGCCGGAGCAGGGCTCACAGATACGCAGTATTTT
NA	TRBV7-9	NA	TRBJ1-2	CASSLALTANYGYTF	TGTGCCAGCAGCTTAGCGCTGACAGCTAACTATGGCTACACCTTC
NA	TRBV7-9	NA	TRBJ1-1	CASSFQRRGIWTEAFF	TGTGCCAGCAGCTTCCAAAGGAGGGGAATTTGGACTGAAGCTTTCTTT
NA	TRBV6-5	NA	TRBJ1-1	CASTVSGNTEAFF	TGTGCCAGCACCGTAAGCGGCAACACTGAAGCTTTCTTT
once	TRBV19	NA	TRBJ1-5	CASRLDGGDQPQHF	TGTGCCAGTAGACTCGACGGGGGGGATCAGCCCCAGCATTTT
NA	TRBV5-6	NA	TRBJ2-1	CASSRQRGLSYNEQFF	TGTGCCAGCAGTCGCCAGAGGGGTCTCTCCTACAATGAGCAGTTCTTC
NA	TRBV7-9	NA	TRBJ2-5	CASSLGVGDQETQYF	TGTGCCAGCAGCTTAGGGGTTGGGGATCAAGAGACCCAGTACTTC
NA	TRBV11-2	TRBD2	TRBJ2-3	CASSLDGWRTSALTQYF	TGTGCCAGCAGCTTAGATGGTTGGCGGACTAGCGCACTTACGCAGTATTTT
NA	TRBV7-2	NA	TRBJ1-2	CASRQQPAGVDGYTF	TGTGCCAGCAGACAACAGCCAGCAGGGGTGGATGGCTACACCTTC
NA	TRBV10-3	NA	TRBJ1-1	CAISDLEPPIGTEAFF	TGTGCCATCAGTGACCTCGAACCCCCTATCGGCACTGAAGCTTTCTTT
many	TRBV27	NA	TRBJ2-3	CASSSAILSTDTQYF	TGTGCCAGCAGTTCAGCGATCTTAAGCACAGATACGCAGTATTTT
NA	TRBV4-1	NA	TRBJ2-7	CASSQATPMGPAYEQYF	TGCGCCAGCAGCCAAGCGACACCCATGGGACCAGCCTACGAGCAGTACTTC
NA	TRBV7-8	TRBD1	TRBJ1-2	CASSFGGGNGYTF	TGTGCCAGCAGCTTTGGAGGGGGCAATGGCTACACCTTC